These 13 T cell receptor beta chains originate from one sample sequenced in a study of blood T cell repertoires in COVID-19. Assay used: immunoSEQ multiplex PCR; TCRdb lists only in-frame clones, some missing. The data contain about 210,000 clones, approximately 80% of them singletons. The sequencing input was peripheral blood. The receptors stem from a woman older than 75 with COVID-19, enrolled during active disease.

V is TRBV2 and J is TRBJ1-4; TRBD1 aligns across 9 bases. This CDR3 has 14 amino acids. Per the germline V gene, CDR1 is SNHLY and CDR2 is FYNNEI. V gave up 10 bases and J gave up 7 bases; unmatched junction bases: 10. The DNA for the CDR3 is TGTGCCACCACCTTCCAGGACAGGGGTGAAAAACTGTTTTTT. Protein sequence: CATTFQDRGEKLFF.

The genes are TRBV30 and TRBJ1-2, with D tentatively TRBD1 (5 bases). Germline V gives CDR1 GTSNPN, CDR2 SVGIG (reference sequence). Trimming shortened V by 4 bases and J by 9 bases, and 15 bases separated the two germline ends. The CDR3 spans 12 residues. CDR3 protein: CAWNNPGLSYTF. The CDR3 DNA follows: TGTGCCTGGAACAACCCGGGACTGAGCTACACCTTC.

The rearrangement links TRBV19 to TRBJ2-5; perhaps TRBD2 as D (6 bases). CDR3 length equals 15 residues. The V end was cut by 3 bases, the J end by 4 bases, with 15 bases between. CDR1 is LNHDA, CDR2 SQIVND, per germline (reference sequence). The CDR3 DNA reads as TGTGCCAGTAGTATGGGACTCCCGGGCCGAGAGACCCAGTACTTC. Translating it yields CASSMGLPGRETQYF.

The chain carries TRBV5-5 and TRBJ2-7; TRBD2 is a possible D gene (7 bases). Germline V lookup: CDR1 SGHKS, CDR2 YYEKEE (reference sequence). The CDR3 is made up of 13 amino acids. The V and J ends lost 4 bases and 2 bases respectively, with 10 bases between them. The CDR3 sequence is CASSPGGAYEQYF. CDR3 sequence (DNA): TGTGCCAGCAGCCCGGGGGGCGCCTACGAGCAGTACTTC. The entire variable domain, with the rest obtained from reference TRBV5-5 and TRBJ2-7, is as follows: DAGVTQSPTHLIKTRGQQVTLRCSPISGHKSVSWYQQVLGQGPQFIFQYYEKEERGRGNFPDRFSARQFPNYSSELNVNALLLGDSALYLCASSPGGAYEQYFGPGTRLTVT.

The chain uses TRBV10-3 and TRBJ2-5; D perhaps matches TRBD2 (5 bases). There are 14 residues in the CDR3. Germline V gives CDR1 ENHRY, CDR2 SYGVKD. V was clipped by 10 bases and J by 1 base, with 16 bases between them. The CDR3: CATGPGKTQETQYF. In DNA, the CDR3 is TGTGCCACCGGACCCGGGAAAACCCAAGAGACCCAGTACTTC.

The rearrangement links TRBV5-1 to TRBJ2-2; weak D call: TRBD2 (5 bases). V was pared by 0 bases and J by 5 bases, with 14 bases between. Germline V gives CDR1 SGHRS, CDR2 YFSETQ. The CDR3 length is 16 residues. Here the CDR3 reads CASSLVVTTGTGELFF. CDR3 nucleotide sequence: TGCGCCAGCAGCTTGGTAGTGACTACCGGTACCGGGGAGCTGTTTTTT.

CDR3 sequence: CASSSPGRGRGQPQHF. The CDR3 nucleotides read TGTGCCAGCAGCTCGCCGGGGAGGGGTAGAGGTCAGCCCCAGCATTTT. The chain recombines TRBV7-8 with TRBJ1-5, with D perhaps TRBD1 (5 bases). The CDR3 contains 16 residues. Germline V gene lookup returns CDR1 SGHVS and CDR2 FQNEAQ. V lost 4 bases and J lost 6, with 19 bases in between.

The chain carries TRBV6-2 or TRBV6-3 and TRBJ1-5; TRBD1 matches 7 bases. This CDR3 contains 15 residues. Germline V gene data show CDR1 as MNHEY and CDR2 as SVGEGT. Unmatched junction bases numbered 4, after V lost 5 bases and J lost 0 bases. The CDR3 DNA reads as TGTGCCAGCAGTGGGGGACAGCTTAGCAATCAGCCCCAGCATTTT. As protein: CASSGGQLSNQPQHF.

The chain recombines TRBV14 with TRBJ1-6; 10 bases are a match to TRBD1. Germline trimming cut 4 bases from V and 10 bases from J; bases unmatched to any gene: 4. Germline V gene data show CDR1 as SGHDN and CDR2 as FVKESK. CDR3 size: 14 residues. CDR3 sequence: CASSPGQGESPLHF. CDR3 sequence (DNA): TGTGCCAGCAGCCCCGGACAGGGGGAGTCACCCCTCCACTTT.

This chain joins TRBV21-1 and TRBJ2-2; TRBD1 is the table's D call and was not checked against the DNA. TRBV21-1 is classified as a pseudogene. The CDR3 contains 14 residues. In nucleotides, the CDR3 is TGTGCCAGCAGCACGGGACAGGGACCCGGGGAGCTGTTTTTT. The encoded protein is CASSTGQGPGELFF.

CDR3 in DNA: TGTGCCAGCAGCCCGAGGGGGACCACTAATGAAAAACTGTTTTTT. This encodes CASSPRGTTNEKLFF. V gene TRBV3-1 (or the pseudogene TRBV3-2) combines with J gene TRBJ1-4; D is perhaps TRBD1 (6 bases). The CDR3 runs to 15 residues. V lost 4 bases, J lost 2 bases, and 11 bases lay in between. In germline, CDR1 is LGHDT, CDR2 YNNKEL (reference sequence).

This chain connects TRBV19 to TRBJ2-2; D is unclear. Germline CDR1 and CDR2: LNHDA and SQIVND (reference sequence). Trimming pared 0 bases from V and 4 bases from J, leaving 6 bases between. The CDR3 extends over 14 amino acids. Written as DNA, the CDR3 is TGTGCCAGTAGTATAGAGGAGTTCACCGGGGAGCTGTTTTTT. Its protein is CASSIEEFTGELFF. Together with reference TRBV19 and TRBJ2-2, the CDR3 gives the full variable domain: DGGITQSPKYLFRKEGQNVTLSCEQNLNHDAMYWYRQDPGQGLRLIYYSQIVNDFQKGDIAEGYSVSREKKESFPLTVTSAQKNPTAFYLCASSIEEFTGELFFGEGSRLTVL.

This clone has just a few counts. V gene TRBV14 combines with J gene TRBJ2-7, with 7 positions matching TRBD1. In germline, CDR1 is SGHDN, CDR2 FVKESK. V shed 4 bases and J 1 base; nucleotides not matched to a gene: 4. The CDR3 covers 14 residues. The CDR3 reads CASSPQGISYEQYF. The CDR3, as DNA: TGTGCCAGCAGCCCACAGGGGATATCCTACGAGCAGTACTTC.